These 10 T cell receptor beta chains came from one sample sequenced in a study of tumor-infiltrating lymphocytes in primary liver carcinoma. Using a constant-region primer together with ProtoScript II reverse transcriptase, TCR beta cDNA was made from about 500 ng of total RNA. Three nested multiplex PCR rounds, a slightly modified ARM-PCR, produced the libraries for TCR beta. Researchers ran the first two PCR rounds for approximately 10 cycles each with TRBV1-TRBV30 forward primers and a C-beta reverse primer. A single record per CDR3 protein comes from TCRdb applying MiXCR to the multiplex PCR reads. This table holds more than 95,000 distinct CDR3 sequences, approximately 82% found once. Total RNA and DNA came together from about 19-30 mg of bulk tissue without cell sorting. Sample: liver tumor tissue from sampling region 3. Subset: tumor region T3, left-lateral pole. The source is a man in his forties or fifties with primary liver carcinoma and hepatitis B virus infection.

This clonotype was detected many times. Because it lacks the conserved phenylalanine or tryptophan at the end, this CDR3 is likely a read error. The genes are TRBV6-2 or TRBV6-3 and TRBJ1-5; no clear D gene. The V and J ends lost 4 bases and 4 bases respectively, with 11 bases between them. The CDR3 has 14 amino acids. CDR1 is MNHEY, CDR2 SVGEGT, per germline. This CDR3 reads CASSFQSPNQPQHL. The CDR3 nucleotides are TGTGCCAGCAGTTTTCAGTCACCAAATCAGCCCCAGCATTTA.

This clonotype has at least ten counts. V and J are TRBV6-2 or TRBV6-3 and TRBJ2-3, with TRBD2 as a possible D gene (6 bases). Trimming cost V 4 bases and J 10 bases, with 18 bases left between them. The CDR3 is 14 residues long. CDR1 is MNHEY, CDR2 SVGEGT, per germline. The chain's CDR3 is CASSSPRDSEAQYF. The CDR3 DNA reads as TGTGCCAGCAGTTCGCCCCGGGACTCCGAAGCGCAGTATTTT.

Note on this clonotype: The germline gene is not matched at one end of the junction; a read error may be the cause. The chain is built from TRBV11-1 and TRBJ2-7; 7 bases are a match to TRBD1. Germline V gene data show CDR1 as SGHAT and CDR2 as FQDESV (reference sequence). CDR3 length equals 13 residues. In nucleotides, the CDR3 is TGTATCAGCAGGGGGAAGCGATCCTACGGGCAGTACTTC. Its protein product is CISRGKRSYGQYF.

In the case of this clonotype: The CDR3 ends on some other residue instead of the conserved phenylalanine or tryptophan, so this is likely a read error. The chain has TRBV11-2 and TRBJ2-3, with a tentative D call TRBD1 (6 bases). V gave up 1 base and J gave up 2 bases, with 16 bases separating them. CDR1 is SGHAT, CDR2 FQNNGV, per germline. The CDR3 length is 17 residues. For the CDR3, the DNA is TGTGCCAGCAGCTTAGGTCCAGGGGATACTAACACAGATACGCAGTATTCT. Its translation: CASSLGPGDTNTDTQYS.

About this clonotype itself: This CDR3 fails to terminate in the conserved phenylalanine or tryptophan, so it likely reflects a read error. The chain uses TRBV6-1 and TRBJ2-7; TRBD2 agrees at 10 bases. Trimming took 8 bases from V and 0 from J; bases not matched to a gene: 4. Germline V gene sequence: CDR1 MNHNS, CDR2 SASEGT. The CDR3 is 14 residues long. The CDR3 region has the DNA TGTGCCAGCCGACTAGCGGGTCTCTCCTACGAGCAGTACCTC. Its translation: CASRLAGLSYEQYL.

Points on this clonotype: Germline and junction disagree at one end, which may indicate a read error. This sequence joins TRBV6-6 and TRBJ2-3; 8 bases line up with TRBD2. From germline, CDR1 is MNHNY and CDR2 SVGAGI (reference sequence). The CDR3 extends over 14 amino acids. DNA of the CDR3: TGTGCCATCGGTCGGACTAGCCAGGGAGATACGCATTATTTT. As protein: CAIGRTSQGDTHYF.

The V call is TRBV6-2 or TRBV6-3, the J call TRBJ2-5; unclear D gene. Germline values: CDR1 MNHEY, CDR2 SVGEGT. This CDR3 region has 15 residues. Trimming removed 6 bases at V and 4 bases at J, with 18 bases between. CDR3: CASSHLLTGGETQYF. The CDR3 DNA reads as TGTGCCAGCAGCCACCTGCTAACGGGCGGAGAGACCCAGTACTTC.

By share, this clonotype counts as medium-sized. An end of the junction differs from the germline gene, which may be a read error. This rearrangement joins TRBV11-2 to TRBJ2-1; no reliable D call. Looked up from germline, CDR1 is SGHAT and CDR2 is FQNNGV. The CDR3 is 13 amino acids. The CDR3 bases are TGTGCCAGCAGCTCAGAATTATACAATGAGCGGTTCTTC. It codes for CASSSELYNERFF.

About this clonotype itself: At one end, the junction sequence differs from germline, possibly due to a read error. The CDR3 region is CTSSQVCLELAGQETQYF. The CDR3 DNA reads TGTACCAGCAGCCAAGTATGTCTGGAACTAGCGGGACAAGAGACCCAGTACTTC. The chain is built from TRBV4-2 and TRBJ2-5; 10 bases fit TRBD2. This CDR3 contains 18 residues. From germline, CDR1 is LGHNA and CDR2 YNFKEQ.

J is TRBJ2-5 and V is TRBV11-2, with D perhaps matching TRBD1 or TRBD2 (6 bases each). Trimming took 6 bases from V and 2 from J, leaving 22 bases between them. The length of the CDR3 is 17 residues. CDR1 SGHAT and CDR2 FQNNGV come from the germline V gene. The CDR3 spells CASSLYPGAAAQETQYF. CDR3 bases: TGTGCCAGCAGTTTATACCCGGGGGCAGCTGCACAAGAGACCCAGTACTTC.